Presented here are 10 T cell receptor beta chains from one specimen sequenced in a study of blood T cell repertoires in COVID-19. The table came from immunoSEQ multiplex PCR; TCRdb's copy has only in-frame clones and leaves some out. The sample records more than 95,000 clones, 80% to 90% being singletons. Sequencing used peripheral blood. The receptors were gathered from a woman in her sixties or seventies with acute or convalescent COVID-19.

The chain is built from TRBV6-5 and TRBJ2-2; maybe TRBD1 (6 bases). Per germline, CDR1 MNHEY and CDR2 SVGAGI. V lost 11 bases and J 0 bases, leaving 13 bases between the germline ends. The CDR3 runs to 14 residues. The CDR3 nucleotides read TGTGCCGCAAACAGGGCCCCGAACACCGGGGAGCTGTTTTTT. This encodes CAANRAPNTGELFF.

The chain carries TRBV4-3 and TRBJ1-1, with 8 nucleotides matching TRBD1. After removal of 4 bases from V and 4 bases from J, the junction contained 8 bases not matched to a gene. CDR1 is LGHNA and CDR2 is YSLEER in the germline V gene. The CDR3 extends over 15 amino acids. In DNA form, the CDR3 reads TGCGCCAGCAGCCGAATCAGGGGGCGGGGCACTGAAGCTTTCTTT. This translates into CASSRIRGRGTEAFF.

This sequence joins TRBV5-1 and TRBJ2-2, with 7 bases fitting TRBD2. The CDR3 totals 16 residues. Germline V gene data show CDR1 as SGHRS and CDR2 as YFSETQ. J gave up 1 base and V 4 bases, and 7 bases lay outside the gene matches. The CDR3 DNA is TGCGCCAGCAGCCCTCGGGGGGACTTGAACACCGGGGAGCTGTTTTTT. This gives the protein CASSPRGDLNTGELFF. Variable domain in full (rest from reference TRBV5-1 and TRBJ2-2): KAGVTQTPRYLIKTRGQQVTLSCSPISGHRSVSWYQQTPGQGLQFLFEYFSETQRNKGNFPGRFSGRQFSNSRSEMNVSTLELGDSALYLCASSPRGDLNTGELFFGEGSRLTVL.

The chain uses TRBV7-9 and TRBJ1-5; D uncertain. Germline assignment: CDR1 SEHNR and CDR2 FQNEAQ (reference sequence). V was pared by 3 bases and J by 5 bases, with 5 bases between. CDR3 length: 12 amino acids. CDR3 nucleotide sequence: TGTGCCAGCAGCTTTCCCGATCAGCCCCAGCATTTT. Its protein is CASSFPDQPQHF.

The V and J genes are TRBV30 and TRBJ2-1; 14 nucleotides align to TRBD2. V lost 4 bases, J lost 6 bases, and 14 bases stayed unmatched. The germline V gene encodes CDR1 GTSNPN and CDR2 SVGIG (reference sequence). The CDR3 is 18 amino acids. The CDR3 is CAWTLQRRLAGGPNEQFF. The CDR3 nucleotides are TGTGCCTGGACCCTCCAGCGAAGACTAGCGGGAGGGCCCAATGAGCAGTTCTTC. Supplemented by reference TRBV30 and TRBJ2-1, the full variable domain reads SQTIHQWPATLVQPVGSPLSLECTVEGTSNPNLYWYRQAAGRGLQLLFYSVGIGQISSEVPQNLSASRPQDRQFILSSKKLLLSDSGFYLCAWTLQRRLAGGPNEQFFGPGTRLTVL.

This clone was picked up a small number of times. The V call is TRBV6-2 or TRBV6-3, the J call TRBJ1-1; the D is unclear. Trimming took 1 base from V and 7 from J, leaving 13 bases between them. CDR1 and CDR2 (germline): MNHEY, SVGEGT. The CDR3 sequence is 14 residues long. The CDR3 region has the DNA TGTGCCAGCAGTTACTTAGGCCTCGGGGTTGAAGCTTTCTTT. Translating it yields CASSYLGLGVEAFF.

The chain is built from TRBV6-2 or TRBV6-3 and TRBJ2-1, with 10 bases fitting TRBD2. This CDR3 is 16 amino acids long. CDR1 and CDR2 (germline): MNHEY, SVGEGT. V shed 3 bases and J 7 bases; nucleotides not matched to a gene: 9. The CDR3 sequence: CASSYLLAGESNEQFF. Here the CDR3 DNA reads TGTGCCAGCAGTTATCTCCTAGCGGGGGAGTCTAATGAGCAGTTCTTC.

V and J are TRBV4-1 and TRBJ2-7; 9 bases are a match to TRBD2. The CDR3 runs to 14 residues. CDR1 and CDR2 from the germline V gene are MGHRA and YSYEKL. V gave up 9 bases and J gave up 0 bases; unmatched junction bases: 6. In nucleotides, the CDR3 is TGCGCCAGTTCTAGCGGGGTCCTCTCCTACGAGCAGTACTTC. Translating it yields CASSSGVLSYEQYF.

The rearrangement uses TRBV5-5 and TRBJ1-1; a possible D gene is TRBD1 (5 bases). The CDR3 is made up of 14 amino acids. Per the germline V gene, CDR1 is SGHKS and CDR2 is YYEKEE (reference sequence). V was shortened by 5 bases and J by 1 base, with 12 bases between the two germline ends. The CDR3 reads CASSLGVRNTEAFF. In DNA form, the CDR3 reads TGTGCCAGCAGTCTAGGGGTCCGGAACACTGAAGCTTTCTTT.

V is TRBV30 and J is TRBJ1-4; the D gene is possibly TRBD1 (6 bases). Germline CDR1 GTSNPN, CDR2 SVGIG (reference sequence). CDR3 length: 18 amino acids. Trimming removed 8 bases at V and 0 bases at J, with 25 bases between. The CDR3 reads CATNQGQLLFTTNEKLFF. CDR3 sequence (DNA): TGTGCCACTAACCAGGGACAACTCCTCTTTACAACTAATGAAAAACTGTTTTTT.